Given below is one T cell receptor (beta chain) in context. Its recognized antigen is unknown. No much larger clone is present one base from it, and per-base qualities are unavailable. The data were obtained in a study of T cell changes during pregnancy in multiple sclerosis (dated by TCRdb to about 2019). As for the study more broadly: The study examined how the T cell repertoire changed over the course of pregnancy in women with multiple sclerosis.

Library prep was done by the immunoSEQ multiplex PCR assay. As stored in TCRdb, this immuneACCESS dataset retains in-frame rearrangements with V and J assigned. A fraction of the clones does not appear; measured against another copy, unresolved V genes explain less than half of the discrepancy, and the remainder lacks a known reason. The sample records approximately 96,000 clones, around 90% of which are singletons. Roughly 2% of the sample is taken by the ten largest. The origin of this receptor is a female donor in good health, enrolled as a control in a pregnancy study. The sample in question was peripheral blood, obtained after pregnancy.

At the DNA level, the sequence is TGTGCCAGCAACGGTGCGGAGTCTCCGAACACTGAAGCTTTCTTT. Translated, it gives CASNGAESPNTEAFF. The chain links TRBV6-5 with TRBJ1-1; the D gene assignment is ambiguous. CDR1 and CDR2 were assigned from the germline V gene as MNHEY and SVGAGI. The CDR3 has 15 amino acids, counting the end cysteine and phenylalanine. Of the read, only the CDR3 DNA is kept; its 45 bases are in frame from base 1. V sheds 7 bases and J sheds 1 base, leaving 16 bases between their ends.